This paragraph reports one TCR beta chain. The V segment lost 6 bases and the J segment 4 bases; nucleotides outside the gene matches: 8. The CDR3 contains 16 residues. Germline assignment: CDR1 LNHDA and CDR2 SQIVND (reference sequence). Measured with immunoSEQ multiplex PCR; TCRdb has only the in-frame clones, and not every one. This sample has over 250,000 clones, with more than 75% found just once. The data belong to a study of blood T cell repertoires in COVID-19. This chain links TRBV19 with TRBJ2-6; 8 nucleotides match TRBD1. Sample: peripheral blood. This receptor was obtained from a woman between 45 and 60 years old with acute or convalescent COVID-19. For the CDR3, the DNA is TGTGCCAGTAGCCATAGGACAGGGTCCGGGGCCAACGTCCTGACTTTC. Translated, it gives CASSHRTGSGANVLTF. Full variable domain (rest looked up from reference TRBV19 and TRBJ2-6): DGGITQSPKYLFRKEGQNVTLSCEQNLNHDAMYWYRQDPGQGLRLIYYSQIVNDFQKGDIAEGYSVSREKKESFPLTVTSAQKNPTAFYLCASSHRTGSGANVLTFGAGSRLTVL.